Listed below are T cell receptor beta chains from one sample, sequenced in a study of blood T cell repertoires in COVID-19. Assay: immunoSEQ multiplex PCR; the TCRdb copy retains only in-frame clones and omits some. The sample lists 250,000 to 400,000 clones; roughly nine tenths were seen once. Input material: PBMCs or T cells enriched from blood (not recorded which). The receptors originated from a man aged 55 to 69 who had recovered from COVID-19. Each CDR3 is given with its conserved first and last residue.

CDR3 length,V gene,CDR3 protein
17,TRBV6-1,CASSEGWGGRGDNEQFF
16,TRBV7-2,CASSLVRRRGRDTQYF
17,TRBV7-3,CASSLRLAGVGTDTQYF
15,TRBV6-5,CASRRGFTTGDTQYF
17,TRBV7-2,CASSSRLGGGAPYEQYF
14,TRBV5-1,CASSLGLAGDTQYF
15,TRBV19,CASSAGLGVTDTQYF
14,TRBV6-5,CASSYRGTPDTQYF
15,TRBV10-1,CASSARDRGPETQYF
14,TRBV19,CASARTGLDEKLFF
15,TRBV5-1,CASSPGQGPAETQYF
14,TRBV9,CASSGTVGGYEQYF
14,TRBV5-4,CASSVQGQNTEAFF
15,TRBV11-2,CASSEGRGRYYEQYF
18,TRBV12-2,CASRLVSYGSGLTNEQFF
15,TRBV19,CASSIGSSGGYGYTF
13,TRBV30,CAYTKTGGHEQFF
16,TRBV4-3,CASSQGAPRTNNEQFF
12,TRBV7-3,CASSFSGTGQFF
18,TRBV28,CASSFPATGKSSGNTIYF
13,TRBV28,CASSWGGAYEQYF
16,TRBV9,CASSVGGLAGQETQYF
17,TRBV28,CASSFTGQGFGNTEAFF
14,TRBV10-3,CAIRETEDGSPLHF
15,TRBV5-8,CASSLPGQNAYEQYF
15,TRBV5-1,CASSSHPGQAYEQYF
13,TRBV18,CASSPDEAQPQHF
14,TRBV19,CASKKWEGNNEQFF
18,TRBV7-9,CASSLAWKGQPRADTQYF
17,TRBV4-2,CASSQARGRGRADTQYF
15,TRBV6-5,CASRISGSSHNEQFF
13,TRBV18,CASSPGGGYEQYF
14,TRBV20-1,CSASRDRGAQPQHF
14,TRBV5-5,CASSFRLAADTQYF
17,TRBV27,CASSQPGTGGVTGELFF
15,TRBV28,CASSTGTGRSYEQYF
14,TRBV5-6,CASRSPGQINEQFF
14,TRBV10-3,CAIRRQGGDYGYTF
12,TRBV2,CASSQTLYEQYF
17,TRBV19,CASTSSGTASGANVLTF
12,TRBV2,CASSAGVQPQHF
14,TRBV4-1,CASSQVGGVETQYF